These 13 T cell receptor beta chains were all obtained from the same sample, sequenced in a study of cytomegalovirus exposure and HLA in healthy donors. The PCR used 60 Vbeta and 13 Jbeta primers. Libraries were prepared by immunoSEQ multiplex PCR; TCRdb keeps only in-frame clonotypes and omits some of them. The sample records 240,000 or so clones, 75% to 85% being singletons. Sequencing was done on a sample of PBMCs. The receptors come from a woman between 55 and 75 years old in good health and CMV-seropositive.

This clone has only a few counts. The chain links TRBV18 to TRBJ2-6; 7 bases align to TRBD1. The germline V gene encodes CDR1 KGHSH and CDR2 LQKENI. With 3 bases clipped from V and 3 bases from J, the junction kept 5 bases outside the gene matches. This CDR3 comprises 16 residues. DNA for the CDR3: TGTGCCAGCTCACCGAAGGGGGCAAGTGGGGCCAACGTCCTGACTTTC. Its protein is CASSPKGASGANVLTF.

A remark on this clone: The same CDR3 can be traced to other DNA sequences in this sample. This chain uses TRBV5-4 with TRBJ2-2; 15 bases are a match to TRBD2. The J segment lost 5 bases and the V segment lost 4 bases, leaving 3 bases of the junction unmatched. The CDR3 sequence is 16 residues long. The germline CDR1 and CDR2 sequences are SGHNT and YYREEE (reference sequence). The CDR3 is CASSLGLAGGTGELFF. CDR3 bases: TGTGCCAGCAGCCTCGGACTAGCGGGAGGGACCGGGGAGCTGTTTTTT. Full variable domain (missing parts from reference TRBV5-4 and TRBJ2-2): ETGVTQSPTHLIKTRGQQVTLRCSSQSGHNTVSWYQQALGQGPQFIFQYYREEENGRGNFPPRFSGLQFPNYSSELNVNALELDDSALYLCASSLGLAGGTGELFFGEGSRLTVL.

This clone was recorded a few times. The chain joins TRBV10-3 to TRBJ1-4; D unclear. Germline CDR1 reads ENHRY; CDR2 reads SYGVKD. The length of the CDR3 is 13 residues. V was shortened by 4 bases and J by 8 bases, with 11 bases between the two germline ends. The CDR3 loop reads CAISGGPGEKLFF. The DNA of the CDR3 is TGTGCCATCAGTGGCGGGCCTGGAGAAAAACTGTTTTTT.

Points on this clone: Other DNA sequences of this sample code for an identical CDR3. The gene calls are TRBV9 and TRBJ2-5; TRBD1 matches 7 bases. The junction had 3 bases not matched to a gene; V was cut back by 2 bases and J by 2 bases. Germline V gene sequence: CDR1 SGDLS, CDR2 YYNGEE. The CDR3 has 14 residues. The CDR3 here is CASSVGTVQETQYF. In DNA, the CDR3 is TGTGCCAGCAGCGTTGGGACAGTTCAAGAGACCCAGTACTTC.

The CDR3 here is CASSSFGQGALGNTEAFF. As DNA, the CDR3 is TGCGCCAGCAGCTCCTTCGGACAGGGGGCTTTAGGGAACACTGAAGCTTTCTTT. This chain joins TRBV5-1 and TRBJ1-1; 11 bases match TRBD1. Unmatched junction bases numbered 11, after V lost 3 bases and J lost 1 base. The CDR3 length is 18 residues. Per the germline V gene, CDR1 is SGHRS and CDR2 is YFSETQ. Using reference TRBV5-1 and TRBJ1-1 for the parts outside the CDR3, the full variable domain is KAGVTQTPRYLIKTRGQQVTLSCSPISGHRSVSWYQQTPGQGLQFLFEYFSETQRNKGNFPGRFSGRQFSNSRSEMNVSTLELGDSALYLCASSSFGQGALGNTEAFFGQGTRLTVV.

CDR3 bases: TGTGCCAGCAGCTTCCGGGACAGGGGGTTTCTTGAAGCTTTCTTT. The encoded protein is CASSFRDRGFLEAFF. The V call is TRBV5-6, the J call TRBJ1-1, with TRBD1 matching over 11 bases. The V gene's germline CDR1 is SGHDT and CDR2 YYEEEE. CDR3 length equals 15 residues. The trim removed 2 bases at V and 7 bases at J, leaving 7 bases unmatched. Using reference TRBV5-6 and TRBJ1-1 for the parts outside the CDR3, the full variable domain is DAGVTQSPTHLIKTRGQQVTLRCSPKSGHDTVSWYQQALGQGPQFIFQYYEEEERQRGNFPDRFSGHQFPNYSSELNVNALLLGDSALYLCASSFRDRGFLEAFFGQGTRLTVV.

CDR3 nucleotides: TGCGCCAGCAGATTTACGACAATAACCTACGAGCAGTACTTC. It is translated as CASRFTTITYEQYF. The J gene is TRBJ2-7, the V gene TRBV5-1; D gene uncertain. The ends were cut back, 5 bases at V and 2 bases at J, with 14 bases in the middle. This CDR3 has 14 residues. Germline loops: CDR1 SGHRS, CDR2 YFSETQ. The whole variable domain, filled in from reference TRBV5-1 and TRBJ2-7, reads KAGVTQTPRYLIKTRGQQVTLSCSPISGHRSVSWYQQTPGQGLQFLFEYFSETQRNKGNFPGRFSGRQFSNSRSEMNVSTLELGDSALYLCASRFTTITYEQYFGPGTRLTVT.

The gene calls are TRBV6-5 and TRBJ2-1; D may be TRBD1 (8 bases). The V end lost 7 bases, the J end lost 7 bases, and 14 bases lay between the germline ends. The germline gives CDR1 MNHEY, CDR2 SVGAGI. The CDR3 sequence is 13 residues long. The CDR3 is CASTVQGGNEQFF. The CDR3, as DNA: TGTGCCAGCACCGTACAGGGGGGGAATGAGCAGTTCTTC.

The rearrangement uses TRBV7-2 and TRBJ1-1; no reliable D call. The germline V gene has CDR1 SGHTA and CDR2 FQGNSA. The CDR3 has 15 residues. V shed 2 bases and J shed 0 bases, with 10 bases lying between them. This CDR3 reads CASSLLDKMNTEAFF. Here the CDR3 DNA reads TGTGCCAGCAGCTTATTAGACAAAATGAACACTGAAGCTTTCTTT.

The CDR3 bases are TGTGCCAGACAGGGGGAACGCTCCTACGAGCAGTACTTC. Translated: CARQGERSYEQYF. This sequence joins TRBV2 and TRBJ2-5; TRBD1 matches at 8 bases. The DNA end is a closer match to TRBJ2-7, so the J assignment may be wrong. Germline V gene lookup returns CDR1 SNHLY and CDR2 FYNNEI. The CDR3 runs to 13 residues.

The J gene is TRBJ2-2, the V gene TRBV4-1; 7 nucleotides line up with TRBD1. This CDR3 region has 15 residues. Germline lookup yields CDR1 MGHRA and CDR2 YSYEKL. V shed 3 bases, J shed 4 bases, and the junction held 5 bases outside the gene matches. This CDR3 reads CASSQGDSFTGELFF. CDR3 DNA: TGCGCCAGCAGCCAGGGGGACAGTTTCACCGGGGAGCTGTTTTTT.

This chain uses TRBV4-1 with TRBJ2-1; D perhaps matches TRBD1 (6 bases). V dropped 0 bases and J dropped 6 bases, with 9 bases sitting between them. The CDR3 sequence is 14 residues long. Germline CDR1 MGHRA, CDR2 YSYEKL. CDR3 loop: CASSQEHRANEQFF. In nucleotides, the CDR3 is TGCGCCAGCAGCCAAGAACACAGGGCCAATGAGCAGTTCTTC.

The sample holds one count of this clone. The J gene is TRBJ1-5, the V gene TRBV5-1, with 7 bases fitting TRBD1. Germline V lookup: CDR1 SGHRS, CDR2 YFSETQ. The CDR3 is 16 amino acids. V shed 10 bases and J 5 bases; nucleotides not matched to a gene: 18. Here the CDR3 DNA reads TGCGCCCGACGGGCGAGGGGGCAGGGGTTTGATCAGCCCCAGCATTTT. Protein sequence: CARRARGQGFDQPQHF.